The entry below gives a single TCR beta chain sequence along with its context. The target antigen is unknown. The PCR had 60 Vbeta and 13 Jbeta primers. Profiling relied on immunoSEQ multiplex PCR, and the TCRdb table lists in-frame clones only, not all of them. The repertoire holds about 190,000 clones, with roughly 86% as singletons. The record originates from a study of cytomegalovirus exposure and HLA in healthy donors. Overall study findings and caveats: A later analysis by the authors found several of the most significant clusters apparently linked to common viral pathogens. Most TCR sequences proved rare, with some public TCRs found in many donors. Most of the CMV-associated TCR beta chains (in a later analysis) appeared to be HLA-restricted.

V lost 2 bases and J lost 4; bases outside the gene matches: 5. The CDR3 runs 16 residues. Germline lookup yields CDR1 SGHTA and CDR2 FQGTGA. The sequence was obtained from a woman aged 18-30 years in good health and CMV-seronegative. Sequencing was performed on PBMCs. The chain employs TRBV7-3 and TRBJ2-1, with 10 bases lining up with TRBD2. The CDR3 coding sequence is TGTGCCAGCAGCTTAGGAGCGGGAGGGCCATACAATGAGCAGTTCTTC. Its translation is CASSLGAGGPYNEQFF.